One and the same sample provided the 23 T cell receptor beta chains below, sequenced in a study of blood T cell repertoires in COVID-19. Data came from immunoSEQ multiplex PCR; TCRdb stores just in-frame clones and leaves some out. The table has approximately 400,000 clones, more than 75% seen once. Sequenced material: PBMCs or T cells enriched from blood (not recorded which). These receptors all stem from a young woman who had recovered from COVID-19.

This chain connects TRBV7-6 to TRBJ2-2, with TRBD2 identical over 10 bases. The CDR3 covers 19 residues. V lost 1 base, J lost 0 bases, and 8 bases stayed unmatched. The germline CDR1 and CDR2 sequences are SGHVS and FNYEAQ. The CDR3 reads CASSLGVLAGGANTGELFF. Written as DNA, the CDR3 is TGTGCCAGCAGCTTAGGAGTATTAGCGGGGGGCGCGAACACCGGGGAGCTGTTTTTT.

V and J are TRBV19 and TRBJ1-2; D unresolved. This CDR3 comprises 13 residues. The V gene lost 3 bases and the J gene lost 4 bases, with 9 bases spanning the gap. Germline V gene lookup returns CDR1 LNHDA and CDR2 SQIVND (reference sequence). CDR3 nucleotides: TGTGCCAGTAGTATTAGTCTCATCTATGGCTACACCTTC. This translates into CASSISLIYGYTF.

The chain couples TRBV11-2 to TRBJ2-7; possible D gene TRBD1, 5 bases. Germline CDR1 is SGHAT and CDR2 is FQNNGV. V lost 5 bases to trimming and J lost 6 bases, with 23 bases between them. This CDR3 is built from 16 residues. In nucleotides, the CDR3 is TGTGCCAGCAGCCCTACCAAGGGGTCGGTTCTCCGCGAGCAGTACTTC. This gives the protein CASSPTKGSVLREQYF.

The V call is TRBV9, the J call TRBJ2-3, with TRBD2 matching over 11 bases. Trimming at V came to 4 bases and at J to 0 bases, leaving 7 bases not matched to a gene. The CDR3 length is 17 residues. Looked up from germline, CDR1 is SGDLS and CDR2 is YYNGEE. The CDR3 sequence is CASSPGTSGPSTDTQYF. DNA for the CDR3: TGTGCCAGCAGCCCTGGGACTAGCGGCCCCAGCACAGATACGCAGTATTTT. The full variable domain, in which reference TRBV9 and TRBJ2-3 provide the parts outside the CDR3, is DSGVTQTPKHLITATGQRVTLRCSPRSGDLSVYWYQQSLDQGLQFLIQYYNGEERAKGNILERFSAQQFPDLHSELNLSSLELGDSALYFCASSPGTSGPSTDTQYFGPGTRLTVL.

This clone was counted between two and nine times. The chain has TRBV28 and TRBJ1-1, with TRBD1 matching over 9 bases. Germline CDR1 MDHEN, CDR2 SYDVKM. V dropped 1 base and J dropped 5; count of bases not matched to a gene: 5. The CDR3 sequence is 15 residues long. The CDR3 DNA reads as TGTGCCAGCAGTTTATCCAGACAGGGGGATACTGAAGCTTTCTTT. As protein: CASSLSRQGDTEAFF.

The J gene is TRBJ1-3, the V gene TRBV5-1; 11 positions match TRBD1. Germline assignment: CDR1 SGHRS and CDR2 YFSETQ. V dropped 2 bases and J dropped 2; count of bases not matched to a gene: 3. The CDR3 contains 16 residues. Here the CDR3 DNA reads TGCGCCAGCAGCTTCGGACAGGGGGCTGCTGGAAACACCATATATTTT. It encodes CASSFGQGAAGNTIYF.

This clone was picked up a small number of times. The V gene is TRBV29-1, the J gene TRBJ2-7; TRBD2 matches 9 bases. With V trimmed by 7 bases and J by 2 bases, 6 bases remained unmatched. CDR1 is SQVTM and CDR2 is ANQGSEA in the germline V gene. This CDR3 contains 13 residues. The CDR3 DNA sequence: TGCAGCGGGCGCGGGGGGGCGACCTACGAGCAGTACTTC. Amino acid sequence: CSGRGGATYEQYF.

The J gene is TRBJ2-7, the V gene TRBV28, with 10 bases aligning to TRBD1. V was clipped by 4 bases and J by 1 base; unmatched bases: 7. Per germline, CDR1 MDHEN and CDR2 SYDVKM. The CDR3 sequence is 16 residues long. CDR3 DNA sequence: TGTGCCAGCAGTTCAGCACAGGGACAGGGGTCCTACGAGCAGTACTTC. Amino acid sequence: CASSSAQGQGSYEQYF. The full variable domain, its missing parts supplied by reference TRBV28 and TRBJ2-7, is DVKVTQSSRYLVKRTGEKVFLECVQDMDHENMFWYRQDPGLGLRLIYFSYDVKMKEKGDIPEGYSVSREKKERFSLILESASTNQTSMYLCASSSAQGQGSYEQYFGPGTRLTVT.

The chain joins TRBV20-1 to TRBJ2-3; perhaps TRBD2 as D (5 bases). V dropped 6 bases and J dropped 5 bases, with 6 bases sitting between them. CDR3 size: 10 residues. Germline lookup yields CDR1 DFQATT and CDR2 SNEGSKA (reference sequence). The CDR3 sequence is CSATRDTQYF. DNA of the CDR3: TGCAGTGCAACTAGAGATACGCAGTATTTT.

The chain joins TRBV19 to TRBJ2-2; no definite D call. The CDR3 runs to 13 residues. Germline CDR1 LNHDA, CDR2 SQIVND (reference sequence). V gave up 7 bases and J gave up 1 base, with 7 bases separating them. The CDR3 sequence: CASNVRNTGELFF. The CDR3 DNA is TGTGCCAGTAATGTGAGGAACACCGGGGAGCTGTTTTTT.

This chain connects TRBV6-1 to TRBJ1-6, with TRBD1 matching over 10 bases. Trimming cost V 0 bases and J 8 bases; bases outside gene matches: 10. The length of the CDR3 is 18 residues. Germline values: CDR1 MNHNS, CDR2 SASEGT. DNA for the CDR3: TGTGCCAGCAGTGAAGCGACAGGGGGCGCATATAGGGATTCACCCCTCCACTTT. It specifies CASSEATGGAYRDSPLHF.

The V gene is TRBV28, the J gene TRBJ1-1, with 7 bases fitting TRBD1. Germline V gene data show CDR1 as MDHEN and CDR2 as SYDVKM. The CDR3 runs to 14 residues. The J segment lost 5 bases and the V segment lost 5 bases, leaving 8 bases of the junction unmatched. The CDR3 coding sequence is TGTGCCAGCAGTCCGACCACAGGGGAGACTGAAGCTTTCTTT. Its protein is CASSPTTGETEAFF. Using reference TRBV28 and TRBJ1-1 for the parts outside the CDR3, the full variable domain is DVKVTQSSRYLVKRTGEKVFLECVQDMDHENMFWYRQDPGLGLRLIYFSYDVKMKEKGDIPEGYSVSREKKERFSLILESASTNQTSMYLCASSPTTGETEAFFGQGTRLTVV.

The gene calls are TRBV27 and TRBJ2-6, with 13 nucleotides matching TRBD2. CDR3 size: 20 residues. V dropped 3 bases and J dropped 2; count of bases not matched to a gene: 10. Germline assignment: CDR1 MNHEY and CDR2 SMNVEV (reference sequence). Here the CDR3 DNA reads TGTGCCAGCAGTTTCCGCCTACTAGCGGGGGGGCAAACTGGGGCCAACGTCCTGACTTTC. Translating it yields CASSFRLLAGGQTGANVLTF.

The rearrangement links TRBV19 to TRBJ1-2; D ambiguous. Germline CDR1 and CDR2: LNHDA and SQIVND (reference sequence). The ends were cut back, 7 bases at V and 3 bases at J, with 15 bases in the middle. This CDR3 has 14 residues. In DNA, the CDR3 is TGTGCCAGTATCCCTCGGGTGGGAGACTATGGCTACACCTTC. Protein sequence: CASIPRVGDYGYTF.

The gene calls are TRBV7-2 and TRBJ1-2, with D hard to call. V lost 4 bases and J 4 bases, leaving 13 bases between the germline ends. Per the germline V gene, CDR1 is SGHTA and CDR2 is FQGNSA. CDR3 length: 14 residues. CDR3 residues: CASSSISQIYGYTF. DNA for the CDR3: TGTGCCAGCAGCTCCATCTCACAGATCTATGGCTACACCTTC. The whole variable domain, remainder taken from reference TRBV7-2 and TRBJ1-2, is GAGVSQSPSNKVTEKGKDVELRCDPISGHTALYWYRQSLGQGLEFLIYFQGNSAPDKSGLPSDRFSAERTGGSVSTLTIQRTQQEDSAVYLCASSSISQIYGYTFGSGTRLTVV.

The chain carries TRBV30 and TRBJ2-3, with 11 nucleotides matching TRBD2. V shed 1 base and J 0 bases; nucleotides not matched to a gene: 3. This CDR3 is 16 amino acids long. Germline V gives CDR1 GTSNPN, CDR2 SVGIG (reference sequence). CDR3 in amino acids: CAWSALAGGSTDTQYF. The CDR3 DNA reads TGTGCCTGGAGTGCCCTAGCGGGGGGTAGCACAGATACGCAGTATTTT.

This clone turned up a few times. The chain uses TRBV6-5 and TRBJ1-3; tentatively, D is TRBD1 (6 bases). The CDR3 has 14 amino acids. Deletions cut 2 bases from V and 4 bases from J, with 9 bases between. Germline V CDR1 and CDR2: MNHEY, SVGAGI. CDR3 residues: CASSYEGGGNTIYF. DNA for the CDR3: TGTGCCAGCAGTTACGAAGGGGGAGGAAACACCATATATTTT.

The rearrangement uses TRBV14 and TRBJ2-7; 7 bases align to TRBD1. V lost 4 bases and J lost 3; bases outside the gene matches: 6. From germline, CDR1 is SGHDN and CDR2 FVKESK. The CDR3 is 14 amino acids. This CDR3 is CASSRDRALYEQYF. CDR3 sequence (DNA): TGTGCCAGCAGCCGGGACAGAGCCCTCTACGAGCAGTACTTC.

Worth noting for this clone: This sample also contains other DNA sequences that code for the same CDR3. V usage is TRBV5-1 and J usage is TRBJ2-5; unclear D gene. Germline CDR1 is SGHRS and CDR2 is YFSETQ. This CDR3 region has 14 residues. Between the trimmed V and J ends, which lost 0 bases and 3 bases, there was a span of 9 bases. In nucleotides, the CDR3 is TGCGCCAGCAGCTTGGCCAGGCCTGAAGAGACCCAGTACTTC. It translates to CASSLARPEETQYF.

The rearrangement uses TRBV27 and TRBJ2-7; TRBD1 agrees at 9 bases. The V and J ends lost 7 bases and 6 bases, in that order; junction bases with no gene match: 10. Germline values: CDR1 MNHEY, CDR2 SMNVEV (reference sequence). CDR3 length equals 14 residues. CDR3 bases: TGTGCCAGCAAAAAGACAGGGGGACTTCTCGAGCAGTACTTC. Its protein product is CASKKTGGLLEQYF.

The chain is built from TRBV24-1 and TRBJ2-3, with TRBD2 matching 8 bases. Germline trimming cut 9 bases from V and 1 base from J; bases unmatched to any gene: 2. The CDR3 spans 13 residues. The germline gives CDR1 KGHDR, CDR2 SFDVKD. The CDR3 reads CATRRGGTDTQYF. In nucleotides, the CDR3 is TGTGCCACCCGGCGGGGGGGCACAGATACGCAGTATTTT.

J is TRBJ1-5 and V is TRBV7-9; TRBD1 agrees at 7 bases. Germline lookup yields CDR1 SEHNR and CDR2 FQNEAQ (reference sequence). The CDR3 contains 17 residues. Trimming at V came to 1 base and at J to 3 bases, leaving 9 bases not matched to a gene. The CDR3 region has the DNA TGTGCCAGCAGCTTAGAGGCGACAGGGATCACCAATCAGCCCCAGCATTTT. Protein: CASSLEATGITNQPQHF.

This chain uses TRBV12-3 or TRBV12-4 with TRBJ2-3; TRBD2 is a possible D gene (7 bases). The CDR3 extends over 13 amino acids. With 6 bases removed from V and 7 bases from J, the gap between germline ends came to 14 bases. The CDR3 spells CASRPGGRHTQYF. The CDR3 coding sequence is TGTGCCAGCAGGCCCGGGGGGCGTCATACGCAGTATTTT.